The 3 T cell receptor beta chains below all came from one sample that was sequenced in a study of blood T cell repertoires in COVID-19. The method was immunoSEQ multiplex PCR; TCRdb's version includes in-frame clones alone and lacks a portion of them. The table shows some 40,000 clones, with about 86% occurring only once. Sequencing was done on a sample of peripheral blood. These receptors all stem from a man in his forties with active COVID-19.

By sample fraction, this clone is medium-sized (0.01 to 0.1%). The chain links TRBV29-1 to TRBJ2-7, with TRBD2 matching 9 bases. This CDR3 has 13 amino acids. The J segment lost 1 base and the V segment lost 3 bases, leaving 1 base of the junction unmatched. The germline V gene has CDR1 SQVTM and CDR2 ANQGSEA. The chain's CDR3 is CSVETSGSYEQYF. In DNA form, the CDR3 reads TGCAGCGTTGAGACTAGCGGTTCCTACGAGCAGTACTTC.

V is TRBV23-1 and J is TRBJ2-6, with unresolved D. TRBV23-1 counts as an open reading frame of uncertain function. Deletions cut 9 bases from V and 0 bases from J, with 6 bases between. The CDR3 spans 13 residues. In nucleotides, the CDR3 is TGCGCCAGTGGCCCCTCTGGGGCCAACGTCCTGACTTTC. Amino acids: CASGPSGANVLTF.

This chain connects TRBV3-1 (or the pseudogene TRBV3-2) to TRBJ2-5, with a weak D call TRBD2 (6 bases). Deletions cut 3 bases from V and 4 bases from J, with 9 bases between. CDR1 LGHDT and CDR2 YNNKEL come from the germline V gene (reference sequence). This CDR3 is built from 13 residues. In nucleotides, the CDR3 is TGTGCCAGCAGCCATAGGGACTTAGAGACCCAGTACTTC. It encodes CASSHRDLETQYF.